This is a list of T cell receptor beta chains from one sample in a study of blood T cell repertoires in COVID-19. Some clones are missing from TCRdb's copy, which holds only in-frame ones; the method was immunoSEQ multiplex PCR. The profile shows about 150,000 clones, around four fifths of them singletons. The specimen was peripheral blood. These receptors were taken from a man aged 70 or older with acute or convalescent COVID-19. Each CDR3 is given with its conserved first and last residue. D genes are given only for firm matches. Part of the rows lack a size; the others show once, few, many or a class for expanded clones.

CASSPGTGTGGNEQFF TGTGCCAGCAGCCCTGGTACCGGGACAGGGGGAAATGAGCAGTTCTTC TRBD1 - TRBJ2-1 TRBV7-2
CASSVARASGGADTQYF TGTGCCAGCAGCGTAGCTAGGGCTAGCGGGGGGGCAGATACGCAGTATTTT TRBD2 - TRBJ2-3 TRBV9
CASSQGGQGPKLRSETQYF TGCGCCAGCAGCCAAGGAGGACAGGGGCCAAAGCTTCGGTCGGAGACCCAGTACTTC TRBD1 many TRBJ2-5 TRBV4-1
CASSLSSGSTDTQYF TGCGCCAGCAGCTTGTCTAGCGGAAGCACAGATACGCAGTATTTT TRBD2 - TRBJ2-3 TRBV5-1
CASRQRDAGELFF TGTGCCAGCAGGCAAAGAGATGCCGGGGAGCTGTTTTTT - few TRBJ2-2 TRBV12-3/TRBV12-4
CASSAGQLATNEKLFF TGTGCCAGCAGTGCGGGACAGCTAGCAACTAATGAAAAACTGTTTTTT TRBD1 - TRBJ1-4 TRBV6-1
CASSTSGVLFEQFF TGTGCCAGCAGCACTTCAGGTGTTTTGTTTGAGCAGTTCTTC - - TRBJ2-1 TRBV28
CASSFGLAGGVTDTQYF TGTGCCAGCAGCTTCGGACTAGCGGGGGGCGTCACAGATACGCAGTATTTT TRBD2 - TRBJ2-3 TRBV7-3
CASNSGTGDYEQYF TGCGCCAGCAACTCCGGGACGGGGGACTACGAGCAGTACTTC - - TRBJ2-7 TRBV5-1
CASSLRDTARANSPLHF TGTGCCAGCTCACTACGGGACACCGCCCGGGCGAATTCACCCCTCCACTTT - - TRBJ1-6 TRBV18
CASSPGVWGGLHF TGTGCCAGCAGTCCCGGGGTTTGGGGGGGCCTCCACTTT - once TRBJ1-6 TRBV12-3/TRBV12-4